These 15 T cell receptor beta chains originate from one sample sequenced in a study of T-cell memory formation after mild COVID-19 (dated by TCRdb to about 2021). Library creation used 5' RACE. The reads were generated on an Illumina NovaSeq 6000. Starting from the raw public reads, TCRdb applied fastp trimming at Q25, assembled clones with MiXCR and retained in-frame beta chains. All rows with the same CDR3 protein become a single entry with the most common DNA and genes. The sample has roughly 560,000 distinct CDR3 sequences on record, around 21% of them singletons. The ten top clones hold around 12% of the sample. What was sequenced was PBMCs or a T cell subset sorted from them (not recorded which). The receptors were gathered from an adult woman who had mild COVID-19 (a few samples of this study predate the infection). The sample titles of this study are shuffled in the database, so cell type and time point are left out; the donor was told from shared clones.

This chain uses TRBV12-3 or TRBV12-4 with TRBJ2-1, with D unclear. V was shortened by 5 bases and J by 5 bases, with 16 bases between the two germline ends. The CDR3 has 15 residues. Written as DNA, the CDR3 is TGTGCCAGCAGTCGACTCACCGGACCTGACAATGAGCAGTTCTTC. Protein product: CASSRLTGPDNEQFF.

This sequence joins TRBV12-3 or TRBV12-4 and TRBJ1-2; D gene ambiguous. V was clipped by 3 bases and J by 8 bases, with 10 bases between them. The CDR3 totals 12 residues. Here the CDR3 DNA reads TGTGCCAGCAGTTTGGAGCTCCGGGGCTACACCTTC. It specifies CASSLELRGYTF.

This sequence joins TRBV7-2 and TRBJ1-2, with 9 nucleotides matching TRBD1. Trimming cost V 5 bases and J 8 bases; bases outside gene matches: 9. The CDR3 extends over 14 amino acids. Germline CDR1 and CDR2: SGHTA and FQGNSA. The CDR3 DNA reads TGTGCCAGCAGCCGTACAGGGGGCGTAGAAGGCTACACCTTC. It is translated as CASSRTGGVEGYTF.

This clonotype was observed a few times. This chain uses TRBV20-1 with TRBJ2-7; 7 bases line up with TRBD2. V gave up 8 bases and J gave up 2 bases; unmatched junction bases: 15. CDR3 length: 15 amino acids. Germline CDR1 DFQATT, CDR2 SNEGSKA (reference sequence). The CDR3 sequence is CSTTHPLADPYEQYF. For the CDR3, the DNA is TGCAGTACAACCCATCCGCTAGCGGATCCCTACGAGCAGTACTTC.

This clonotype was detected only a few times. The rearrangement links TRBV5-1 to TRBJ2-3; 9 bases agree with TRBD2. Germline lookup yields CDR1 SGHRS and CDR2 YFSETQ. The CDR3 runs 14 residues. Trimming took 7 bases from V and 8 from J; bases not matched to a gene: 11. The CDR3, as DNA: TGCGCCAGCCGAGGAGCGGGGGGCTTCATTACGCAGTATTTT. This gives the protein CASRGAGGFITQYF.

V and J are TRBV4-2 and TRBJ1-5, with unresolved D. V lost 0 bases to trimming and J lost 6 bases, with 21 bases between them. CDR1 and CDR2 from the germline V gene are LGHNA and YNFKEQ. This CDR3 region has 18 residues. CDR3 region: CASSQDPWGGGWFQPQHF. The CDR3 coding sequence is TGTGCCAGCAGCCAAGATCCCTGGGGTGGAGGGTGGTTTCAGCCCCAGCATTTT.

The chain carries TRBV10-3 and TRBJ1-6; 7 bases align to TRBD1. The V gene end was trimmed by 2 bases and the J gene end by 9 bases; junction bases not matched to a gene: 7. Per germline, CDR1 ENHRY and CDR2 SYGVKD. The CDR3 has 15 residues. The CDR3 bases are TGTGCCATCAGTGAGATAGGACAGGTCGGTTCACCCCTCCACTTT. This gives the protein CAISEIGQVGSPLHF.

This clonotype was seen a few times. The chain couples TRBV20-1 to TRBJ2-5; 7 bases match TRBD2. The J segment lost 0 bases and the V segment lost 5 bases, leaving 3 bases of the junction unmatched. Germline lookup yields CDR1 DFQATT and CDR2 SNEGSKA (reference sequence). This CDR3 is built from 13 residues. The CDR3 DNA reads as TGCAGTGCTGAGAGCGGGAACCAAGAGACCCAGTACTTC. This gives the protein CSAESGNQETQYF.

This clonotype has more than one count but fewer than ten. The genes are TRBV4-2 and TRBJ1-1, with a weak D call TRBD1 (5 bases). Per germline, CDR1 LGHNA and CDR2 YNFKEQ. Trimming took 0 bases from V and 5 from J, leaving 16 bases between them. This CDR3 has 16 amino acids. CDR3 DNA: TGTGCCAGCAGCCAAGACGGGGGATGGGGAGGGACTGAAGCTTTCTTT. Amino acids: CASSQDGGWGGTEAFF.

This clonotype was seen a few times. The chain has TRBV19 and TRBJ2-7; 7 bases agree with TRBD2. After removal of 8 bases from V and 3 bases from J, the junction contained 4 bases not matched to a gene. The CDR3 is 12 residues long. Per the germline V gene, CDR1 is LNHDA and CDR2 is SQIVND (reference sequence). The CDR3 DNA sequence: TGTGCCAGTCGGGGGGACTACTACGAGCAGTACTTC. Protein product: CASRGDYYEQYF.

This clonotype was seen many times. The J gene is TRBJ2-7, the V gene TRBV27; D is ambiguous. Germline CDR1 is MNHEY and CDR2 is SMNVEV (reference sequence). The CDR3 covers 13 residues. Trimming shortened V by 3 bases and J by 2 bases, and 8 bases separated the two germline ends. Written as DNA, the CDR3 is TGTGCCAGCAGTTTGGGCAGCCCCTACGAGCAGTACTTC. It encodes CASSLGSPYEQYF.

This clonotype was counted only a few times. The chain carries TRBV7-9 and TRBJ1-3; D is unclear. Trimming pared 5 bases from V and 0 bases from J, leaving 17 bases between. Germline CDR1 is SEHNR and CDR2 is FQNEAQ (reference sequence). The CDR3 length is 17 residues. The CDR3 DNA sequence: TGTGCCAGCAGCCGTGGGATGGCCCTTAGCTCTGGAAACACCATATATTTT. Its protein is CASSRGMALSSGNTIYF.

This chain links TRBV20-1 with TRBJ1-2; 8 bases align to TRBD1. The CDR3 contains 16 residues. The V and J ends lost 3 bases and 2 bases, in that order; junction bases with no gene match: 11. Germline-derived CDR1 and CDR2 are DFQATT and SNEGSKA (reference sequence). The CDR3 is CSARATGGEGNYGYTF. CDR3 DNA: TGCAGTGCTAGGGCCACAGGGGGAGAAGGAAACTATGGCTACACCTTC.

This sequence joins TRBV3-1 and TRBJ2-7; D is unresolved. CDR3 length equals 14 residues. The V and J ends lost 6 bases and 3 bases respectively, with 15 bases between them. The germline gives CDR1 LGHDT, CDR2 YNNKEL (reference sequence). For the CDR3, the DNA is TGTGCCAGCAGTCCGGGTCAACCGCTCTACGAGCAGTACTTC. Its protein product is CASSPGQPLYEQYF.

The gene calls are TRBV6-1 and TRBJ1-1; D possibly corresponds to TRBD1 (5 bases). Germline V lookup: CDR1 MNHNS, CDR2 SASEGT. The CDR3 contains 14 residues. V was shortened by 8 bases and J by 0 bases, with 13 bases between the two germline ends. This CDR3 reads CASGKDNMNTEAFF. The CDR3 DNA reads TGTGCCAGCGGCAAGGACAATATGAACACTGAAGCTTTCTTT.